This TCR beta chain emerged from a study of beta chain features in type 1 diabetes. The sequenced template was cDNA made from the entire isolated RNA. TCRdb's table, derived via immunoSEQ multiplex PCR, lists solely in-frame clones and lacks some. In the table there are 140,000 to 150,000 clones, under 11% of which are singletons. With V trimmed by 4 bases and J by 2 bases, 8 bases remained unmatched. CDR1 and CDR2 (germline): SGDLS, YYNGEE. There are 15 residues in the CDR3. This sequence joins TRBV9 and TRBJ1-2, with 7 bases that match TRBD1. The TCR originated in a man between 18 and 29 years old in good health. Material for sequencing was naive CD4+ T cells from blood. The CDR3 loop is CASSTRTGSNYGYTF. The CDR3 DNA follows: TGTGCCAGCAGCACCCGGACAGGCTCGAACTATGGCTACACCTTC.